Listed below are T cell receptor beta chains from one sample, sequenced in a study of T cells after yellow fever vaccination. Using its own MiXCR run on the 5' RACE reads, TCRdb lists one record per CDR3 protein. The sample lists 50,000 to 60,000 distinct CDR3 sequences, about 6.6% seen once, with about 24% in the top ten. The input for sequencing was CD8+ T cells not binding an NS4B(214-222) dextramer, sorted from PBMCs, taken about 49 days after the first yellow fever vaccination. The receptors originated from a man aged 18 to 29 who received the YFV17D yellow fever vaccine. CDR3s include the opening cysteine and the closing phenylalanine or tryptophan. Each record gives: V gene, CDR3 protein.

v_gene: TRBV20-1; CDR3aa: CSAPLGGGYTF
v_gene: TRBV10-3; CDR3aa: CAISDPAEANYGYTF
v_gene: TRBV12-3/TRBV12-4; CDR3aa: CASCEGWSNQPQHF
v_gene: TRBV9; CDR3aa: CASRHPGPLGSYEQYF
v_gene: TRBV7-3; CDR3aa: CASSLNVGSYEQYF
v_gene: TRBV12-3/TRBV12-4; CDR3aa: CASSFLPSEGPQHF
v_gene: TRBV5-6; CDR3aa: CASSSGLRRNTQYF
v_gene: TRBV12-3/TRBV12-4; CDR3aa: CASRGVVGELFF
v_gene: TRBV15; CDR3aa: CATSGREVGRAANEKLFF
v_gene: TRBV10-3; CDR3aa: CAISESGASNQPQHF
v_gene: TRBV21-1; CDR3aa: CASSTGRNTEAFF
v_gene: TRBV15; CDR3aa: CATSGGGNEQFF
v_gene: TRBV4-1; CDR3aa: CASSQEAGWVSQETQYF
v_gene: TRBV20-1; CDR3aa: CSARGGPYNEQFF
v_gene: TRBV5-1; CDR3aa: CASSTQQGRGTGELFF
v_gene: TRBV29-1; CDR3aa: CSVEDWKTGRANEQFF
v_gene: TRBV5-5; CDR3aa: CASSLGWGQETQYF
v_gene: TRBV6-6; CDR3aa: CASSSLQETQYF
v_gene: TRBV30; CDR3aa: CAWGGTGGFGQYF
v_gene: TRBV5-1; CDR3aa: CASRGALGTEAFF
v_gene: TRBV4-1; CDR3aa: CASSLEGRQLYF
v_gene: TRBV2; CDR3aa: CASTPRRSSTDTQYF
v_gene: TRBV11-2; CDR3aa: CASNSDSYIQYF
v_gene: TRBV29-1; CDR3aa: CSVEWASGRRETQYF
v_gene: TRBV4-3; CDR3aa: CASSQEWVGGQDTEAFF
v_gene: TRBV21-1; CDR3aa: CASHGRGRRYNDNEQFF
v_gene: TRBV6-4; CDR3aa: CASSDSAGGPNEQFF
v_gene: TRBV7-2; CDR3aa: CASSRGPPRGEQFF
v_gene: TRBV10-3; CDR3aa: CATVTSGVYEQYF
v_gene: TRBV19; CDR3aa: CASSIRPPGTGPYDTQYF
v_gene: TRBV7-2; CDR3aa: CASRAGGGLDEQFF
v_gene: TRBV13; CDR3aa: CASSSLRGRTYEQYF
v_gene: TRBV14; CDR3aa: CASSPVPVVHEQFF
v_gene: TRBV20-1; CDR3aa: CSARDYKRATYNEQFF
v_gene: TRBV10-3; CDR3aa: CAISESRQGNSPLHF
v_gene: TRBV12-3/TRBV12-4; CDR3aa: CASRTTGFDSTDTQYF
v_gene: TRBV28; CDR3aa: CASSAYGTGGTEAFF
v_gene: TRBV4-1; CDR3aa: CASSQDRAGGVDGYTF
v_gene: TRBV7-2; CDR3aa: CASSLAFMATSHVEQFF
v_gene: TRBV28; CDR3aa: CASSPAGRPTGELFF
v_gene: TRBV19; CDR3aa: CASSSGGGDTQYF
v_gene: TRBV5-1; CDR3aa: CASSLETGWGTEAFF
v_gene: TRBV6-5; CDR3aa: CASGYRADTQYF
v_gene: TRBV7-9; CDR3aa: CASSHGTAYGYTF
v_gene: TRBV27; CDR3aa: CASSLSTGYNEKLFF